Listed below are T cell receptor beta chains from one sample, sequenced in a study of T cells in Graves' hyperthyroidism and ophthalmopathy. Via MiXCR, TCRdb re-called the multiplex PCR reads, giving one row per CDR3 protein. The sample has fewer than 350,000 distinct CDR3 sequences; roughly 15% are singletons. Sequenced material: blood. The receptors come from a woman in her twenties or thirties with Graves' hyperthyroidism that later progressed to Graves' ophthalmopathy. CDR3s include the opening cysteine and the closing phenylalanine or tryptophan. The D gene is left open where the match is weak. A row's size may be missing; if present it is once, few, many or a size class.

V gene	D gene	J gene	clone size	CDR3 length	CDR3 DNA	CDR3 protein
TRBV20-1	TRBD1	TRBJ1-2	NA	13	TGCAGTGCCCCACCCCAGGGGGGGGGTGGCTACACCTTC	CSAPPQGGGGYTF
TRBV6-1	NA	TRBJ1-2	many	17	TGTGCCAGCAGTTACACGGCGGACGGATTCATGGACTATGGCTACACCTTC	CASSYTADGFMDYGYTF
TRBV7-9	NA	TRBJ2-5	many	12	TGTGCCAGCAGCATCGATCTAGAGGCCCAGTACTTC	CASSIDLEAQYF
TRBV12-5	NA	TRBJ2-7	many	14	TGTGCTAGTGCTTCAGGGACCCACATGTACGAGCAGTACTTC	CASASGTHMYEQYF
TRBV9	TRBD2	TRBJ2-2	NA	17	TGTGCCAGCACGAGGGGGCTAGCGGGAGTACAGACCGGGGAGCTGTTTTTT	CASTRGLAGVQTGELFF
TRBV12-3/TRBV12-4	TRBD2	TRBJ2-7	many	16	TGTGCCAGCAGTTCGGAACTAGCGGGAGAGGGGTACGAGCAGTACTTC	CASSSELAGEGYEQYF
TRBV4-3	NA	TRBJ2-3	many	16	TGCGCCAGCAGCCCCACCTCCCAAGAGAGCACAGATACGCAGTATTTT	CASSPTSQESTDTQYF
TRBV19	NA	TRBJ2-2	NA	11	TGTGCCGGGTCGGACAGAGTAAAGCTGTTTTTT	CAGSDRVKLFF
TRBV28	TRBD1	TRBJ1-2	many	13	TGTGCCAGCAGAGACAGGGGGCTTCGGGGCTACACCTTC	CASRDRGLRGYTF
TRBV28	TRBD1	TRBJ1-6	many	14	TGTGCCAGCAGTTGGACAGGGGGCATCTCACCCCTCCACTTT	CASSWTGGISPLHF
TRBV7-9	NA	TRBJ2-7	many	14	TGTGCCAGCAGCTTAGCGGCGGGAAGGAACGAGCAGTACTTC	CASSLAAGRNEQYF
TRBV28	NA	TRBJ1-5	many	15	TGTGCCAGCAGTTTAGAAGCCCCCCTGGGCCAGCCCCAGCATTTT	CASSLEAPLGQPQHF
TRBV28	NA	TRBJ2-7	many	13	TGTGCCACCTCCGGTCACATCGTCCGCGAGCAGTACTTC	CATSGHIVREQYF
TRBV18	NA	TRBJ2-3	NA	13	TGTGCCAGCTCACCATCAGGAGATGATACGCAGTATTTT	CASSPSGDDTQYF
TRBV5-1	NA	TRBJ2-2	many	15	TGCGCCAGCAGCCCATTGCGAGCCGACACCGGGGAGCTGTTTTTT	CASSPLRADTGELFF
TRBV28	TRBD2	TRBJ2-3	many	18	TGTGCCAGCAGTTTTCCCAGACTAGCGCCACGAGAGGCAGATACGCAGTATTTT	CASSFPRLAPREADTQYF
TRBV11-1	NA	TRBJ2-3	many	13	TGTGCCAGCAGCTTATTCCGGACAGATACGCAGTATTTT	CASSLFRTDTQYF
TRBV6-2/TRBV6-3	NA	TRBJ2-1	many	14	TGTGCCAGCAGTTTCGGAGGGCCCGGTAATGAGCAGTTCTTC	CASSFGGPGNEQFF
TRBV6-1	NA	TRBJ2-3	NA	14	TGTGCCAGCCAACAGGGGGGGAGCACAGATACGCAGTATTTT	CASQQGGSTDTQYF
TRBV6-6	NA	TRBJ1-6	many	15	TGTGCCAGCAGTTACAAGCGGCAGGGGCCTTCACCCCTCCACTTT	CASSYKRQGPSPLHF